The table lists the clone carrying this T cell receptor beta chain with a few counts. Its specificity is not known. This sample was taken from a study of identical twins. Germline CDR1 SGHVS, CDR2 FQNEAQ. V was cut by 8 bases and J by 3 bases, with 14 bases left in between. The CDR3 has 14 residues. Findings and limits, study-wide: Modelling approaches yielded underestimates of out-of-frame TCR alpha sharing between monozygotic twins. The study based its conclusions on cross-sectional statistical analysis and did not follow the same donors. Alpha sequences out of frame and shared by twins had excess low generation probability.

A universal primer site came from template switching; cDNA carried unique molecular identifiers. Via MiXCR, TCRdb re-called the 5' RACE reads, giving one row per CDR3 protein. There are approximately 630,000 distinct CDR3 sequences in the sample; 7% to 7.5% occur only once, and about 1.5% lies in the top ten. These data were likewise used in another study, on yellow fever vaccine responses in identical twins.

The sequence was obtained from a woman aged 18 to 35 in good health. The chain combines TRBV7-8 with TRBJ2-1; TRBD2 is a possible D gene (5 bases). Sequenced sample: PBMCs. The CDR3 region has the DNA TGTGCCAGCGGCCGTATGGGGAGCTACAATGAGCAGTTCTTC. Translation: CASGRMGSYNEQFF. Complete variable domain (other parts from reference TRBV7-8 and TRBJ2-1): GAGVSQSPRYKVAKRGQDVALRCDPISGHVSLFWYQQALGQGPEFLTYFQNEAQLDKSGLPSDRFFAERPEGSVSTLKIQRTQQEDSAVYLCASGRMGSYNEQFFGPGTRLTVL.